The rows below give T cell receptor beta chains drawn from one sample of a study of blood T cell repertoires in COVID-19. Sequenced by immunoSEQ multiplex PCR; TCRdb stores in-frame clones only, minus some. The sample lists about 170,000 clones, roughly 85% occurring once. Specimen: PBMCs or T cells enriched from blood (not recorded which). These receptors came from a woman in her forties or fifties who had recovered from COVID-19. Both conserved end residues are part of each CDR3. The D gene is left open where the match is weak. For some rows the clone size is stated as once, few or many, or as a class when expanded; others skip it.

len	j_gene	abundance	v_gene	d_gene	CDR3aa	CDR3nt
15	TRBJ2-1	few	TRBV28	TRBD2	CASSFGLAANNEQFF	TGTGCCAGCAGTTTCGGGCTAGCGGCCAACAATGAGCAGTTCTTC
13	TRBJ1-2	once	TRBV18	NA	CASSLSGEQGYTF	TGTGCCAGCTCACTTTCAGGCGAGCAGGGCTACACCTTC
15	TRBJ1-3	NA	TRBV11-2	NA	CASSYSPGSGNTIYF	TGTGCCAGCAGCTACAGCCCCGGCTCTGGAAACACCATATATTTT
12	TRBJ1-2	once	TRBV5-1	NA	CASRTGNYGYTF	TGCGCCAGCAGGACGGGAAACTATGGCTACACCTTC
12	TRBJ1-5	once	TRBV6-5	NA	CASSLDWQPQHF	TGTGCCAGCAGCCTTGACTGGCAACCCCAGCATTTT
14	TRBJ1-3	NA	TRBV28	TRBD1	CASRPGTAGNTIYF	TGTGCCAGCAGGCCGGGGACAGCCGGAAACACCATATATTTT
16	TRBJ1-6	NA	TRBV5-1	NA	CASSSDIWASNSPLHF	TGCGCCAGCAGCTCCGACATTTGGGCGTCCAATTCACCCCTCCACTTT
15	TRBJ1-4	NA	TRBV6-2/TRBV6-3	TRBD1	CASSYFGTGEEKLFF	TGTGCCAGCAGTTACTTCGGGACAGGGGAAGAAAAACTGTTTTTT
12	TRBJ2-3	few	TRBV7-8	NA	CASSLLSDTQYF	TGTGCCAGCAGCCTACTTTCAGATACGCAGTATTTT
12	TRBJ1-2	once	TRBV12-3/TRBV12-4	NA	CASSSGSSGYTF	TGTGCCAGCAGTTCCGGGAGTTCGGGCTACACCTTC
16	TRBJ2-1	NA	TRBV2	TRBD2	CASSAELAGGNNEQFF	TGTGCCAGCAGTGCTGAACTAGCGGGGGGTAACAATGAGCAGTTCTTC
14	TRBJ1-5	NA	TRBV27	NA	CASSFWGGNQPQHF	TGTGCCAGCAGTTTTTGGGGGGGCAATCAGCCCCAGCATTTT
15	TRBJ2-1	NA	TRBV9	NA	CASSVVSGSYNEQFF	TGTGCCAGCAGCGTAGTTTCGGGGAGCTACAATGAGCAGTTCTTC
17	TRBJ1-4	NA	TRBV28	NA	CASSFAGSRPTNEKLFF	TGTGCCAGCAGTTTCGCTGGCAGTCGCCCAACTAATGAAAAACTGTTTTTT
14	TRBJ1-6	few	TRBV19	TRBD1	CASSSRQGGSPLHF	TGTGCCAGTAGTTCCCGACAGGGGGGTTCACCCCTCCACTTT